The 16 T cell receptor beta chains below all came from one sample that was sequenced in a study of cytomegalovirus exposure and HLA in healthy donors. Produced via immunoSEQ multiplex PCR; TCRdb's table is partial and in-frame only. Among approximately 100,000 clones listed, approximately 90% were seen once. Material: PBMCs. These receptors were collected from a young woman in good health and CMV-seropositive.

The sample holds one count of this clone. V usage is TRBV19 and J usage is TRBJ1-2, with 10 bases fitting TRBD1. V gave up 6 bases and J gave up 2 bases; unmatched junction bases: 3. Looked up from germline, CDR1 is LNHDA and CDR2 is SQIVND (reference sequence). The CDR3 contains 14 residues. The CDR3 is CASRPGQGNYGYTF. The DNA of the CDR3 is TGTGCCAGTAGACCGGGACAGGGGAACTATGGCTACACCTTC.

The chain uses TRBV2 and TRBJ1-3; D is unclear. The V gene's germline CDR1 is SNHLY and CDR2 FYNNEI. Trimming took 3 bases from V and 0 from J, leaving 6 bases between them. This CDR3 has 14 residues. The CDR3 spells CASSDFYSGNTIYF. Written as DNA, the CDR3 is TGTGCCAGCAGTGACTTTTACTCTGGAAACACCATATATTTT.

V gene TRBV5-1 combines with J gene TRBJ1-3; 9 bases fit TRBD1. Unmatched junction bases numbered 7, after V lost 3 bases and J lost 3 bases. Germline lookup yields CDR1 SGHRS and CDR2 YFSETQ. The CDR3 is 16 residues long. The CDR3 reads CASSWMGQGRGNTIYF. DNA for the CDR3: TGCGCCAGCAGCTGGATGGGACAGGGACGTGGAAACACCATATATTTT.

The J gene is TRBJ1-2, the V gene TRBV11-2, with 7 bases identical to TRBD1. Germline CDR1 and CDR2: SGHAT and FQNNGV. J was trimmed by 0 bases and V by 5 bases; bases with no gene match: 9. The CDR3 covers 16 residues. CDR3 in amino acids: CASSITGTASNYGYTF. The CDR3 DNA follows: TGTGCCAGCAGCATCACCGGGACAGCCTCTAACTATGGCTACACCTTC.

V usage is TRBV6-5 and J usage is TRBJ2-1; 10 bases agree with TRBD2. In germline, CDR1 is MNHEY, CDR2 SVGAGI. The CDR3 covers 16 residues. The V segment lost 4 bases and the J segment 9 bases; nucleotides outside the gene matches: 12. This CDR3 is CASSFQSGGARGEQFF. The CDR3 DNA follows: TGTGCCAGCAGTTTCCAAAGCGGGGGGGCCAGGGGTGAGCAGTTCTTC.

This clone showed up just once. The rearrangement links TRBV27 to TRBJ2-3, with 13 bases fitting TRBD2. CDR1 and CDR2 (germline): MNHEY, SMNVEV (reference sequence). The CDR3 extends over 18 amino acids. V was pared by 3 bases and J by 2 bases, with 8 bases of the junction left unmatched. The CDR3 DNA follows: TGTGCCAGCAGTTTTCGGACTAGCGGGGGTTTCCCCACAGATACGCAGTATTTT. Its translation: CASSFRTSGGFPTDTQYF.

The chain combines TRBV4-1 with TRBJ2-5, with 9 nucleotides matching TRBD2. The V gene's germline CDR1 is MGHRA and CDR2 YSYEKL. The CDR3 extends over 18 amino acids. With 0 bases clipped from V and 3 bases from J, the junction kept 11 bases outside the gene matches. CDR3 in amino acids: CASSQDTLISGGEETQYF. In DNA form, the CDR3 reads TGCGCCAGCAGCCAAGATACCCTCATTAGCGGGGGCGAAGAGACCCAGTACTTC.

V usage is TRBV9 and J usage is TRBJ2-3, with 14 nucleotides matching TRBD2. J lost 4 bases, V lost 2 bases, and 15 bases had no gene match. CDR3 size: 20 residues. CDR1 is SGDLS and CDR2 is YYNGEE in the germline V gene. The CDR3 DNA reads TGTGCCAGCAGCGTTCCAGCCGGGACTAGCGGGGGACCCCCCTCAGATACGCAGTATTTT. Translation: CASSVPAGTSGGPPSDTQYF.

The sample holds one count of this clone. The chain combines TRBV2 with TRBJ2-7; 13 bases are shared with TRBD2. CDR1 and CDR2 (germline): SNHLY, FYNNEI. V lost 5 bases and J lost 6; bases outside the gene matches: 16. This CDR3 has 18 amino acids. The CDR3 spells CASSPNSGTSGERFEQYF. The CDR3 nucleotides read TGTGCCAGCAGTCCTAACTCCGGGACTAGCGGGGAGCGATTCGAGCAGTACTTC.

This chain connects TRBV4-1 to TRBJ2-7; 7 bases fit TRBD2. The CDR3 consists of 16 residues. The germline gives CDR1 MGHRA, CDR2 YSYEKL. V dropped 0 bases and J dropped 5; count of bases not matched to a gene: 10. The DNA of the CDR3 is TGCGCCAGCAGCCAAGAATACTCAGCGGGGTACGACGAGCAGTACTTC. Translation: CASSQEYSAGYDEQYF.

This chain uses TRBV29-1 with TRBJ2-3, with D uncertain. Per germline, CDR1 SQVTM and CDR2 ANQGSEA. Trimming shortened V by 3 bases and J by 2 bases, and 9 bases separated the two germline ends. The CDR3 contains 13 residues. This chain's CDR3 is CSVEAQATDTQYF. The CDR3 DNA sequence: TGCAGCGTTGAGGCGCAGGCCACAGATACGCAGTATTTT.

The chain carries TRBV2 and TRBJ2-7, with 8 bases lining up with TRBD1. The trim removed 3 bases at V and 3 bases at J, leaving 7 bases unmatched. This CDR3 is built from 15 residues. Germline V CDR1 and CDR2: SNHLY, FYNNEI. The CDR3 coding sequence is TGTGCCAGCAGTGACCTGGACAGGGCGGACTACGAGCAGTACTTC. Translated, it gives CASSDLDRADYEQYF.

The count of this clone is one. The chain joins TRBV11-2 to TRBJ2-2; possible D gene TRBD1, 6 bases. The CDR3 length is 16 residues. With 5 bases removed from V and 7 bases from J, the gap between germline ends came to 20 bases. Germline V lookup: CDR1 SGHAT, CDR2 FQNNGV. CDR3 amino acids: CASSPQTGPGGGELFF. As DNA, the CDR3 is TGTGCCAGCAGCCCACAGACAGGCCCTGGGGGCGGGGAGCTGTTTTTT.

CDR3 residues: CASSTGSYEQYF. The CDR3, as DNA: TGTGCCAGCAGCACAGGGTCTTACGAGCAGTACTTC. V gene TRBV28 combines with J gene TRBJ2-7, with D possibly matching TRBD1 (6 bases). Germline CDR1 reads MDHEN; CDR2 reads SYDVKM. V was pared by 6 bases and J by 4 bases, with 10 bases between. This CDR3 region has 12 residues.

There are a few counts of this clone. The V gene is TRBV7-2, the J gene TRBJ1-4; possibly TRBD1 for D (5 bases). Trimming took off 2 bases at V and 3 bases at J, with 7 bases between the two ends. This CDR3 region has 14 residues. Germline lookup yields CDR1 SGHTA and CDR2 FQGNSA. The CDR3 region is CASSLSRANEKLFF. CDR3 nucleotides: TGTGCCAGCAGCTTATCCAGGGCTAATGAAAAACTGTTTTTT.

This clone was observed once. The chain combines TRBV4-2 with TRBJ1-1, with D possibly being TRBD1 (5 bases). This CDR3 comprises 15 residues. Germline-derived CDR1 and CDR2 are LGHNA and YNFKEQ. V shed 1 base and J shed 1 base, with 10 bases lying between them. Here the CDR3 reads CASSQVQGGNTEAFF. DNA for the CDR3: TGTGCCAGCAGCCAAGTTCAGGGTGGGAACACTGAAGCTTTCTTT.